Each of the 32 T cell receptor beta chains below was sequenced from the same sample in a study of early T cells in non-severe SARS-CoV-2 infection. In TCRdb, the 5' RACE reads were re-called with MiXCR into one record per CDR3 protein. The sample records approximately 29,000 distinct CDR3 sequences, roughly 6.6% being singletons. The sequenced material came from whole blood. The source of these receptors is an adult who was a healthcare worker with PCR-confirmed SARS-CoV-2 infection or an uninfected control (not recorded which).

At least ten counts were recorded for this clonotype. The chain uses TRBV7-8 and TRBJ1-5, with a possible D match to TRBD1 (5 bases). The length of the CDR3 is 13 residues. Trimming took off 1 base at V and 5 bases at J, with 6 bases between the two ends. The germline V gene encodes CDR1 SGHVS and CDR2 FQNEAQ. DNA for the CDR3: TGTGCCAGCAGCTTAGGACAGCATCAGCCCCAGCATTTT. This codes for CASSLGQHQPQHF. Combining the CDR3 with reference TRBV7-8 and TRBJ1-5 gives the whole variable domain GAGVSQSPRYKVAKRGQDVALRCDPISGHVSLFWYQQALGQGPEFLTYFQNEAQLDKSGLPSDRFFAERPEGSVSTLKIQRTQQEDSAVYLCASSLGQHQPQHFGDGTRLSIL.

This clonotype was seen repeatedly, ten times or more. V and J are TRBV10-3 and TRBJ2-2; D gene ambiguous. Germline V gene sequence: CDR1 ENHRY, CDR2 SYGVKD. V was cut by 3 bases and J by 8 bases, with 16 bases left in between. There are 15 residues in the CDR3. This CDR3 is CAISDSWGMGGELFF. CDR3 DNA sequence: TGTGCCATCAGTGACAGCTGGGGAATGGGAGGGGAGCTGTTTTTT.

This clonotype was detected ten times or more. The genes are TRBV20-1 and TRBJ1-2; D uncertain. The CDR3 loop spans 12 amino acids. Germline V gives CDR1 DFQATT, CDR2 SNEGSKA (reference sequence). V was trimmed by 0 bases and J by 4 bases, leaving 6 bases between them. The CDR3, as DNA: TGCAGTGCTAGAGACGACCGCTATGGCTACACCTTC. It yields the protein CSARDDRYGYTF.

The rearrangement joins TRBV18 to TRBJ2-3, with 11 nucleotides matching TRBD1. The CDR3 has 15 amino acids. The junction had 4 bases not matched to a gene; V was cut back by 3 bases and J by 5 bases. The germline V gene has CDR1 KGHSH and CDR2 LQKENI. The CDR3 DNA sequence: TGTGCCAGCTCACCCTGGACAGGGGGCATAGATACGCAGTATTTT. This gives the protein CASSPWTGGIDTQYF.

This clonotype was found a few times. The chain joins TRBV6-2 or TRBV6-3 to TRBJ2-5, with a possible D match to TRBD1 (6 bases). This CDR3 region has 14 residues. V was trimmed by 5 bases and J by 1 base, leaving 11 bases between them. Germline CDR1 reads MNHEY; CDR2 reads SVGEGT. The CDR3, as DNA: TGTGCCAGCAGTGACAGGACACCCCAAGAGACCCAGTACTTC. Its translation: CASSDRTPQETQYF.

This clonotype was picked up many times. This chain links TRBV6-2 or TRBV6-3 with TRBJ2-1; D ambiguous. The germline CDR1 and CDR2 sequences are MNHEY and SVGEGT. This CDR3 is 13 amino acids long. The V end lost 2 bases, the J end lost 6 bases, and 8 bases lay between the germline ends. CDR3 nucleotide sequence: TGTGCCAGCAGTTACATGTCCCGCAATGAGCAGTTCTTC. This gives the protein CASSYMSRNEQFF.

This clonotype was recorded many times. The chain combines TRBV28 with TRBJ2-7; the D is unclear. V gave up 3 bases and J gave up 5 bases, with 5 bases separating them. The CDR3 consists of 11 residues. Germline V lookup: CDR1 MDHEN, CDR2 SYDVKM. The CDR3 loop is CASSFYDEQYF. The CDR3 bases are TGTGCCAGCAGTTTTTATGACGAGCAGTACTTC.

Ten or more counts support this clonotype. The chain combines TRBV14 with TRBJ2-7, with no clear D. The CDR3 contains 14 residues. V shed 0 bases and J shed 6 bases, with 12 bases lying between them. The germline gives CDR1 SGHDN, CDR2 FVKESK. Here the CDR3 reads CASSQDEWGGEQYF. In nucleotides, the CDR3 is TGTGCCAGCAGCCAAGATGAGTGGGGTGGCGAGCAGTACTTC. Supplemented by reference TRBV14 and TRBJ2-7, the full variable domain reads EAGVTQFPSHSVIEKGQTVTLRCDPISGHDNLYWYRRVMGKEIKFLLHFVKESKQDESGMPNNRFLAERTGGTYSTLKVQPAELEDSGVYFCASSQDEWGGEQYFGPGTRLTVT.

The chain joins TRBV29-1 to TRBJ1-1, with D maybe TRBD1 (6 bases). Trimming took off 3 bases at V and 4 bases at J, with 9 bases between the two ends. Germline-derived CDR1 and CDR2 are SQVTM and ANQGSEA. This CDR3 has 12 amino acids. The CDR3 DNA reads as TGCAGCGTTGAGGGGGCAGTCACTGAAGCTTTCTTT. Protein sequence: CSVEGAVTEAFF.

This clonotype was counted at least ten times. The chain has TRBV6-1 and TRBJ1-3; no definite D call. The CDR3 has 13 residues. The ends were cut back, 5 bases at V and 4 bases at J, with 9 bases in the middle. Germline loops: CDR1 MNHNS, CDR2 SASEGT. The CDR3 region has the DNA TGTGCCAGCAGTCAACAATCAGGAAACACCATATATTTT. Amino acid sequence: CASSQQSGNTIYF.

This clonotype was seen at least ten times. The chain recombines TRBV7-3 with TRBJ2-3; 8 bases agree with TRBD2. The length of the CDR3 is 15 residues. The trim removed 1 base at V and 3 bases at J, leaving 3 bases unmatched. CDR1 and CDR2 from the germline V gene are SGHTA and FQGTGA. CDR3 region: CASSLMSGRTDTQYF. The CDR3 nucleotides are TGTGCCAGCAGCTTAATGAGCGGGAGAACAGATACGCAGTATTTT.

This clonotype came up many times. This chain connects TRBV20-1 to TRBJ2-7, with 8 bases lining up with TRBD2. V trimming: 0 bases; J trimming: 2 bases; junction bases outside the gene matches: 6. The germline V gene has CDR1 DFQATT and CDR2 SNEGSKA (reference sequence). This CDR3 spans 15 amino acids. CDR3 sequence: CSARDTREVTYEQYF. In DNA form, the CDR3 reads TGCAGTGCTAGAGATACGCGGGAGGTAACCTACGAGCAGTACTTC.

This clonotype was seen at least ten times. The chain links TRBV20-1 to TRBJ2-3; possible D gene TRBD2, 6 bases. The germline CDR1 and CDR2 sequences are DFQATT and SNEGSKA (reference sequence). The CDR3 totals 14 residues. The ends were cut back, 6 bases at V and 1 base at J, with 14 bases in the middle. The CDR3 here is CSAMRLDGTDTQYF. The CDR3 nucleotides are TGCAGTGCCATGCGACTAGACGGCACAGATACGCAGTATTTT.

This clonotype was detected many times. The CDR3 DNA is TGTGCCAGCAGCTTAGAGGGAAGCTCCTACAATGAGCAGTTCTTC. Its protein product is CASSLEGSSYNEQFF. J is TRBJ2-1 and V is TRBV7-9; D not certain. Trimming pared 1 base from V and 0 bases from J, leaving 7 bases between. The CDR3 sequence is 15 residues long. Germline V CDR1 and CDR2: SEHNR, FQNEAQ (reference sequence).

The table lists this clonotype with many counts. This chain links TRBV4-3 with TRBJ1-1, with D possibly being TRBD1 (5 bases). Trimming shortened V by 0 bases and J by 6 bases, and 20 bases separated the two germline ends. The CDR3 has 17 residues. Germline CDR1 is LGHNA and CDR2 is YSLEER. In DNA form, the CDR3 reads TGCGCCAGCAGCCAAGACCCCTCCCGGTACAGGAGTCCTGAAGCTTTCTTT. This sequence encodes CASSQDPSRYRSPEAFF.

In its sample, this clonotype was seen many times. The chain employs TRBV19 and TRBJ2-3; D uncertain. CDR1 is LNHDA, CDR2 SQIVND, per germline (reference sequence). The CDR3 loop spans 11 amino acids. Trimming cost V 4 bases and J 6 bases, with 5 bases left between them. Here the CDR3 DNA reads TGTGCCAGTAGTAATTCGGATACGCAGTATTTT. Protein product: CASSNSDTQYF.

Many counts were recorded for this clonotype. The V call is TRBV19, the J call TRBJ2-7, with 9 bases lining up with TRBD2. The CDR3 contains 15 residues. With V trimmed by 9 bases and J by 2 bases, 11 bases remained unmatched. Germline-derived CDR1 and CDR2 are LNHDA and SQIVND (reference sequence). The CDR3 loop reads CASRPGLASAYEQYF. CDR3 nucleotides: TGTGCCAGCAGACCAGGACTAGCGTCAGCCTACGAGCAGTACTTC.

CDR3 protein: CSVDARNTEAFF. In nucleotides, the CDR3 is TGCAGCGTTGACGCTCGGAACACTGAAGCTTTCTTT. The gene calls are TRBV29-1 and TRBJ1-1; D call uncertain. Trimming removed 3 bases at V and 1 base at J, with 6 bases between. Per germline, CDR1 SQVTM and CDR2 ANQGSEA. This CDR3 region has 12 residues.

This clonotype was seen at least ten times. This rearrangement joins TRBV4-1 to TRBJ1-1; unclear D gene. CDR1 and CDR2 (germline): MGHRA, YSYEKL. The CDR3 is 14 amino acids. Trimming left V 0 bases short and J 5 bases short, with 10 bases between. The chain's CDR3 is CASSQEASGTEAFF. In DNA form, the CDR3 reads TGCGCCAGCAGCCAAGAGGCGTCGGGGACTGAAGCTTTCTTT.

This clonotype appeared many times. This chain connects TRBV4-2 to TRBJ1-2; D not resolved. Germline-derived CDR1 and CDR2 are LGHNA and YNFKEQ. The CDR3 contains 14 residues. V was clipped by 0 bases and J by 4 bases, with 9 bases between them. CDR3 sequence reads: CASSQDIGLYGYTF. In DNA, the CDR3 is TGTGCCAGCAGCCAAGATATTGGTCTCTATGGCTACACCTTC.

This clonotype was counted at least ten times. One junction end does not reproduce the germline sequence, and a read error may be involved. V is TRBV6-5 and J is TRBJ2-1, with 9 bases matching TRBD1. The CDR3 has 11 residues. In germline, CDR1 is MNHEY, CDR2 SVGAGI. This chain's CDR3 is CASSGGQGRIF. The CDR3 DNA sequence: TGTGCCAGCAGTGGGGGACAGGGTAGGATCTTC.

This clonotype was picked up many times. This chain connects TRBV28 to TRBJ2-2; no clear D gene. CDR3 size: 14 residues. V lost 4 bases and J lost 1, with 7 bases in between. The germline V gene encodes CDR1 MDHEN and CDR2 SYDVKM. Here the CDR3 reads CASSSYLNTGELFF. The CDR3 DNA reads TGTGCCAGCAGTTCCTACTTGAACACCGGGGAGCTGTTTTTT.

Details on this clonotype: Just one base apart from a much larger clone, this may be a read error. The V call is TRBV11-2, the J call TRBJ2-5, with D maybe TRBD2 (5 bases). The CDR3 sequence is 16 residues long. Per the germline V gene, CDR1 is SGHAT and CDR2 is FQNNGV. CDR3 loop: CASSHEPGSVEETQHF. As DNA, the CDR3 is TGTGCCAGCAGTCATGAGCCGGGTAGCGTTGAAGAGACCCAGCACTTC.

This clonotype was seen many times. The V call is TRBV20-1, the J call TRBJ1-5; D might be TRBD1 (5 bases). The CDR3 totals 19 residues. V was cut by 5 bases and J by 0 bases, with 26 bases left in between. CDR1 and CDR2 from the germline V gene are DFQATT and SNEGSKA (reference sequence). CDR3 in amino acids: CSAGGGASKPGYSNQPQHF. CDR3 sequence (DNA): TGCAGTGCTGGAGGAGGGGCATCGAAGCCGGGTTATAGCAATCAGCCCCAGCATTTT.

A remark on this clonotype: An end of the junction does not agree with germline; a read error may underlie this. The V call is TRBV20-1, the J call TRBJ2-5; 8 nucleotides match TRBD1. CDR1 is DFQATT, CDR2 SNEGSKA, per germline (reference sequence). This CDR3 spans 12 amino acids. The CDR3 DNA is TGCAGTGCTGGAGACAGGGGCGAGACCCAGTACTTC. Protein: CSAGDRGETQYF.

This clonotype was recorded many times. This sequence joins TRBV2 and TRBJ1-5, with a tentative D call TRBD1 (5 bases). Between the trimmed V and J ends, which lost 5 bases and 10 bases, there was a span of 21 bases. The CDR3 length is 15 residues. Germline V CDR1 and CDR2: SNHLY, FYNNEI. The CDR3 coding sequence is TGTGCCAGCAGTCCGACTGGGTTAGGGGTTATACCCCAGCATTTT. It codes for CASSPTGLGVIPQHF.

This clonotype was seen repeatedly, ten times or more. J is TRBJ1-1 and V is TRBV7-9; D is possibly TRBD1 (5 bases). CDR3 length: 16 amino acids. Trimming shortened V by 10 bases and J by 0 bases, and 21 bases separated the two germline ends. CDR1 and CDR2 from the germline V gene are SEHNR and FQNEAQ (reference sequence). The CDR3 loop is CATELGQGNLNTEAFF. The DNA of the CDR3 is TGTGCCACCGAACTCGGCCAGGGTAATTTGAACACTGAAGCTTTCTTT.

This clonotype was observed at least ten times. The genes are TRBV3-1 and TRBJ2-1; D gene uncertain. The CDR3 totals 16 residues. Trimming took 1 base from V and 7 from J, leaving 17 bases between them. Per the germline V gene, CDR1 is LGHDT and CDR2 is YNNKEL (reference sequence). The CDR3 sequence is CASSQGRTRRGNEQFF. The CDR3 coding sequence is TGTGCCAGCAGCCAAGGACGGACCCGCCGAGGTAATGAGCAGTTCTTC.

Many counts were recorded for this clonotype. The V gene is TRBV6-5, the J gene TRBJ1-1; 7 bases map to TRBD1. J lost 6 bases, V lost 4 bases, and 2 bases had no gene match. Looked up from germline, CDR1 is MNHEY and CDR2 is SVGAGI. The length of the CDR3 is 12 residues. The CDR3 DNA sequence: TGTGCCAGCAGTTCCACAGGGGCTGAAGCTTTCTTT. Translation gives CASSSTGAEAFF.

This clonotype was counted many times. J is TRBJ2-1 and V is TRBV3-1; 9 bases agree with TRBD1. V dropped 3 bases and J dropped 9; count of bases not matched to a gene: 9. This CDR3 is built from 15 residues. CDR1 LGHDT and CDR2 YNNKEL come from the germline V gene (reference sequence). The DNA for the CDR3 is TGTGCCAGCAGCCAGGCCGGGACAGGGTATGCTGAGCAGTTCTTC. Translating it yields CASSQAGTGYAEQFF.

This clonotype showed up many times. The rearrangement joins TRBV28 to TRBJ2-3, with D tentatively TRBD1 (5 bases). The CDR3 sequence is 12 residues long. CDR1 and CDR2 from the germline V gene are MDHEN and SYDVKM. V was shortened by 7 bases and J by 2 bases, with 7 bases between the two germline ends. This CDR3 is CASKGDTDTQYF. The CDR3 DNA is TGTGCCAGCAAAGGGGACACAGATACGCAGTATTTT.

This clonotype was picked up a small number of times. J is TRBJ1-6 and V is TRBV27; 9 bases match TRBD1. Trimming at V came to 4 bases and at J to 10 bases, leaving 8 bases not matched to a gene. The CDR3 contains 15 residues. CDR1 and CDR2 (germline): MNHEY, SMNVEV (reference sequence). This chain's CDR3 is CASSSGGTGNSPLHF. Written as DNA, the CDR3 is TGTGCCAGCAGTTCTGGGGGGACAGGGAACTCACCCCTCCACTTT.